These T cell receptor beta chains were read from a single sample in a study of blood T cells in healthy people across ages. MiXCR, run by TCRdb on the 5' RACE reads, gives a single entry per CDR3 protein. The sample has hundreds of thousands of distinct CDR3 sequences, approximately 25% seen once. In addition, the sample was reused for a study of T cells of mothers and their children.

The material sequenced was blood. All receptors derive from a boy aged 10-17 years in good health. The CDR3 runs from the conserved cysteine through the conserved F or W. D genes are given only for firm matches. A row's size may be missing; if present it is once, few, many or a size class.

d_call	v_call	j_call	clone_size	cdr3_nt	cdr3_aa
.	TRBV19	TRBJ1-1	.	TGTGCCAGTAGGGTTAGGGGCACGGCCCAAGCTTTCTTT	CASRVRGTAQAFF
.	TRBV4-2	TRBJ2-7	.	TGTGCCAGCAGCCAAGAAGACGACCCTCTAAGGGGATTCCTTTACGAGCAGTACTTC	CASSQEDDPLRGFLYEQYF
.	TRBV7-3	TRBJ1-1	.	TGTGCCAGCAGGCAAGAAAGAGGGACGACTGAAGCTTTCTTT	CASRQERGTTEAFF
TRBD2	TRBV19	TRBJ2-3	.	TGTGCCAGTAGCCTTCTAGCGCGGGGGGCCTTCACAGATACGCAGTATTTT	CASSLLARGAFTDTQYF
.	TRBV12-3/TRBV12-4	TRBJ2-7	.	TGTGCCAGCAGCCTCCACGGAACAGCGTACGAGCAGTACTTC	CASSLHGTAYEQYF
TRBD2	TRBV28	TRBJ2-1	many	TGTGCCAGCAGCGGACTAGCGGAGTACAATGAGCAGTTCTTC	CASSGLAEYNEQFF
TRBD1	TRBV7-3	TRBJ2-3	.	TGTGCCAGCAGCCAACAGACAGGGCAAGATACGCAGTATTTT	CASSQQTGQDTQYF
.	TRBV2	TRBJ2-1	few	TGTGCCAGCAGGGGGACACACAATGAGCAGTTCTTC	CASRGTHNEQFF
TRBD1	TRBV2	TRBJ2-5	.	TGTGCCAGCAGTAGGACAGGTCGGGTGGAGACCCAGTACTTC	CASSRTGRVETQYF
TRBD2	TRBV6-2/TRBV6-3	TRBJ2-3	few	TGTGCCAGCAGGCCCCTAGCGGGACCCGCGGGGACGCAGTATTTT	CASRPLAGPAGTQYF
.	TRBV9	TRBJ2-7	.	TGTGCCAGCAGCGACGGCGGGGGACAGGAATCGTTCGAGCAGTACTTC	CASSDGGGQESFEQYF
.	TRBV7-6	TRBJ1-3	many	TGTGCCAGCAGCCTTGCCGGGGGCACAGGAAACACCATATATTTT	CASSLAGGTGNTIYF
.	TRBV5-1	TRBJ2-1	.	TGCGCCAGCAGCTTGGCCGGGGTTCGAGGATTTGGTGAGCAGTTCTTC	CASSLAGVRGFGEQFF
.	TRBV29-1	TRBJ2-1	few	TGCAGCGTTGAAGATGGTGAGGAGCAGTTCTTC	CSVEDGEEQFF
TRBD2	TRBV20-1	TRBJ2-1	few	TGCAGTGCTCCCGATGGGGGGAGGGGCTCCTACAATGAGCAGTTCTTC	CSAPDGGRGSYNEQFF
TRBD2	TRBV29-1	TRBJ2-5	few	TGCAGCGTTGCCGGGAGGGCCCGGGAGACCCAGTACTTC	CSVAGRARETQYF
TRBD2	TRBV27	TRBJ2-7	few	TGTGCCAGCAGTCGACTAGCGGGGAACTACGAGCAGTACTTC	CASSRLAGNYEQYF
.	TRBV4-3	TRBJ1-1	.	TGCGCCAGCAGCCTCGAACAGGGACTTTCGAACACTGAAGCTTTCTTT	CASSLEQGLSNTEAFF
.	TRBV28	TRBJ2-7	few	TGTGTCACCACCCCGGGGCTTAGCTACGAGCAGTACTTC	CVTTPGLSYEQYF
.	TRBV13	TRBJ1-5	few	TGTGCCAGCAGCCTCGGACAGAGCTGTAGCAATCAGCCCCAGCATTTT	CASSLGQSCSNQPQHF
.	TRBV11-2	TRBJ2-7	.	TGTGCCAGCAGCTTAGACAGGGTTACCTACGAGCAGTACTTC	CASSLDRVTYEQYF
.	TRBV28	TRBJ2-3	few	TGTGCCAGCAGGTCCGGGACAAAAAACGCAGATACGCAGTATTTT	CASRSGTKNADTQYF
.	TRBV3-1	TRBJ1-6	.	TGTGCCAGCAGCCAAGCCCCCAGGGTTTATAATTCACCCCTCCACTTT	CASSQAPRVYNSPLHF
TRBD2	TRBV4-1	TRBJ2-1	.	TGCGCCAGCAGCCAAGATCCTAGCGGGGGGGCCTACAATGAGCAGTTCTTC	CASSQDPSGGAYNEQFF
.	TRBV3-1	TRBJ1-4	few	TGTGCCAGCAGCCGCCGGGGGGCTGGGGAAAAACTGTTTTTT	CASSRRGAGEKLFF
.	TRBV7-2	TRBJ2-1	few	TGTGCCAGCAGCTTAAAACTAGTCCATGAGCAGTTCTTC	CASSLKLVHEQFF
.	TRBV9	TRBJ1-2	.	TGTGCCAGCAGCGGCGGGCAGGGGAGTAGCTATGGCTACACCTTC	CASSGGQGSSYGYTF
.	TRBV7-9	TRBJ2-2	.	TGTGCCAGCAAAAGGGGCACCGGGGAGCTGTTTTTT	CASKRGTGELFF
.	TRBV29-1	TRBJ1-4	few	TGCAGCGTTGAAGATCCAAGGGGCGGGGAAAAACTGTTTTTT	CSVEDPRGGEKLFF
.	TRBV6-5	TRBJ2-3	.	TGTGCCAGCAGTTTCCTCGCAGGGCCCACTAGCACAGATACGCAGTATTTT	CASSFLAGPTSTDTQYF
.	TRBV10-3	TRBJ2-3	many	TGTGCCATCAGTGAGATCGCTAGCGCAGATACGCAGTATTTT	CAISEIASADTQYF